This paragraph covers one TCR beta chain sequence. These data come from a study of T-cell reconstitution after alpha-beta-depleted transplantation in children. This CDR3 is built from 14 residues. Per the germline V gene, CDR1 is MNHEY and CDR2 is SMNVEV (reference sequence). V gave up 6 bases and J gave up 6 bases; unmatched junction bases: 7. The library targeted TCRbeta and was prepared with unique molecular identifiers. TCRdb ran MiXCR on the PCR reads and lists one entry per CDR3 protein. The sample records nearly 550,000 distinct CDR3 sequences, approximately 20% being singletons. The origin of this receptor is a human donor who donated a stem cell graft to a child with acute lymphoblastic leukemia. Material: PBMCs from the stem cell graft donor, obtained from the stem cell graft. The rearrangement links TRBV27 to TRBJ2-1, with TRBD1 matching over 8 bases. The CDR3 nucleotides read TGTGCCAGCAGCGACAGGGGATCTTTCAATGAGCAGTTCTTC. Translated, it gives CASSDRGSFNEQFF.